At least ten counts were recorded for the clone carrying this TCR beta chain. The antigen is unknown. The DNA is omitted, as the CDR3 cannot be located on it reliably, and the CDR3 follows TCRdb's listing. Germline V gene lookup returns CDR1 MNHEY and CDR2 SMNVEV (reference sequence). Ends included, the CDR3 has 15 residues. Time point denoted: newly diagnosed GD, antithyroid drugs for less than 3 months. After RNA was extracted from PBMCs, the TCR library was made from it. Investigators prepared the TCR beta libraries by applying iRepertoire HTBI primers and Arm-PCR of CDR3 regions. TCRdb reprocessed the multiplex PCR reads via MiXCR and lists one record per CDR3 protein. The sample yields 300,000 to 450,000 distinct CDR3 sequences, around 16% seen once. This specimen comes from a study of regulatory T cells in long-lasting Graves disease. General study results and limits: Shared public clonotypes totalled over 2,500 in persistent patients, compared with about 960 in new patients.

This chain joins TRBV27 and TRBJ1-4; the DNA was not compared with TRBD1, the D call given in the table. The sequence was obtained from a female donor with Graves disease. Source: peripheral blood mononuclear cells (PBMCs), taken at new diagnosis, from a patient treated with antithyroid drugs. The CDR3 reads CASSTSGQAYEKLFF.